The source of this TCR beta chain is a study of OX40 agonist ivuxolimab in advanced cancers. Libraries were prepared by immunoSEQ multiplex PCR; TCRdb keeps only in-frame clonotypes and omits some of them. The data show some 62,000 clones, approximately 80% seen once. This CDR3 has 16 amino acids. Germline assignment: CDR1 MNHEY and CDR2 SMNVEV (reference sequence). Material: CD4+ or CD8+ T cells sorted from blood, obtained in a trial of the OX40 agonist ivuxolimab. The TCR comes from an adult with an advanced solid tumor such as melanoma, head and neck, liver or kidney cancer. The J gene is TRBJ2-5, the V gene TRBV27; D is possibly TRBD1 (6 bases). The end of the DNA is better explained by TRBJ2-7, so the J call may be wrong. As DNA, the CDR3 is TGTGCCAGCAGTTACCTCACTTCGCCAGGGGCGGACGAGCAGTACTTC. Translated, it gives CASSYLTSPGADEQYF.